These 8 T cell receptor beta chains share one sample of origin, sequenced in a study of regulatory T cells in long-lasting Graves disease. Time point noted: newly diagnosed GD, antithyroid drugs for less than 3 months. PBMC RNA was the source of the TCR library. In building TCR beta libraries, iRepertoire HTBI primers were used together with Arm-PCR of CDR3 regions. TCRdb re-called the multiplex PCR reads through MiXCR, storing one row per CDR3 protein. The sample has some 370,000 distinct CDR3 sequences; roughly 10% are singletons. These data were likewise used in another study, on T cells in Graves' hyperthyroidism and ophthalmopathy.

The sample consisted of peripheral blood mononuclear cells (PBMCs), taken at new diagnosis, from a patient treated with antithyroid drugs. All receptors derive from a woman between 18 and 29 years old with Graves disease.

This clonotype was found many times. V usage is TRBV5-1 and J usage is TRBJ2-1, with 8 bases aligning to TRBD1. The germline gives CDR1 SGHRS, CDR2 YFSETQ. Germline trimming cut 4 bases from V and 13 bases from J; bases unmatched to any gene: 16. There are 15 residues in the CDR3. CDR3 amino acids: CASSGGQVNGNAQFF. CDR3 DNA sequence: TGCGCCAGCAGCGGGGGACAGGTGAACGGCAATGCTCAGTTCTTC.

This clonotype has just a few counts. The chain uses TRBV28 and TRBJ2-5, with TRBD2 matching 16 bases. The CDR3 consists of 15 residues. Unmatched junction bases numbered 2, after V lost 3 bases and J lost 7 bases. The germline CDR1 and CDR2 sequences are MDHEN and SYDVKM. As DNA, the CDR3 is TGTGCCAGCAGTTTTGGGACTAGCGGGAGGGGGACCCAGTACTTC. As protein: CASSFGTSGRGTQYF.

This clonotype was found many times. The gene calls are TRBV6-5 and TRBJ2-1, with 7 bases that match TRBD2. The V gene's germline CDR1 is MNHEY and CDR2 SVGAGI. The CDR3 is 16 amino acids. Unmatched junction bases numbered 13, after V lost 4 bases and J lost 7 bases. CDR3 amino acids: CASSFFVGGPSNEQFF. CDR3 sequence (DNA): TGTGCCAGCAGTTTCTTTGTGGGAGGGCCATCAAATGAGCAGTTCTTC.

This clonotype came up many times. The rearrangement uses TRBV15 and TRBJ2-2; D not certain. Germline-derived CDR1 and CDR2 are LNHNV and YYDKDF (reference sequence). Trimming took 7 bases from V and 2 from J, leaving 8 bases between them. The CDR3 spans 13 residues. CDR3 DNA sequence: TGTGCCACCAAGGGCCCCAACACCGGGGAGCTGTTTTTT. Residues: CATKGPNTGELFF.

This clonotype was detected many times. The J gene is TRBJ2-5, the V gene TRBV20-1; D may be TRBD1 (6 bases). The CDR3 spans 13 residues. CDR1 is DFQATT and CDR2 is SNEGSKA in the germline V gene (reference sequence). V lost 6 bases and J 3 bases, leaving 14 bases between the germline ends. The CDR3 nucleotides are TGCAGTGCCTACGACAGGACAGAAGAGACCCAGTACTTC. As protein: CSAYDRTEETQYF.

This clonotype has ten or more counts. V is TRBV15 and J is TRBJ1-1; D perhaps matches TRBD1 (6 bases). The CDR3 totals 16 residues. V was clipped by 1 base and J by 0 bases, with 12 bases between them. In germline, CDR1 is LNHNV, CDR2 YYDKDF (reference sequence). The CDR3 here is CATSRGRTALNTEAFF. DNA of the CDR3: TGTGCCACCAGCAGAGGACGGACAGCCTTGAACACTGAAGCTTTCTTT.

This clonotype has more than one count but fewer than ten. The rearrangement uses TRBV11-3 and TRBJ2-4; TRBD1 matches 7 bases. Germline-derived CDR1 and CDR2 are SGHNT and YENEEA. CDR3 length equals 13 residues. After removal of 5 bases from V and 5 bases from J, the junction contained 3 bases not matched to a gene. The CDR3 DNA follows: TGTGCCAGCAGCAAAGGGACAGAAAACATTCAGTACTTC. It encodes CASSKGTENIQYF.

This clonotype was detected a few times. The V gene is TRBV13, the J gene TRBJ1-2, with D possibly being TRBD1 (5 bases). V was cut by 5 bases and J by 1 base, with 11 bases left in between. The CDR3 has 14 amino acids. The germline V gene has CDR1 PRHDT and CDR2 FYEKMQ (reference sequence). CDR3 nucleotide sequence: TGTGCCAGCAGCCCCTGGCAGGGTAACTATGGCTACACCTTC. Amino acid sequence: CASSPWQGNYGYTF. Looking up the rest from reference TRBV13 and TRBJ1-2 gives the full variable domain: AAGVIQSPRHLIKEKRETATLKCYPIPRHDTVYWYQQGPGQDPQFLISFYEKMQSDKGSIPDRFSAQQFSDYHSELNMSSLELGDSALYFCASSPWQGNYGYTFGSGTRLTVV.